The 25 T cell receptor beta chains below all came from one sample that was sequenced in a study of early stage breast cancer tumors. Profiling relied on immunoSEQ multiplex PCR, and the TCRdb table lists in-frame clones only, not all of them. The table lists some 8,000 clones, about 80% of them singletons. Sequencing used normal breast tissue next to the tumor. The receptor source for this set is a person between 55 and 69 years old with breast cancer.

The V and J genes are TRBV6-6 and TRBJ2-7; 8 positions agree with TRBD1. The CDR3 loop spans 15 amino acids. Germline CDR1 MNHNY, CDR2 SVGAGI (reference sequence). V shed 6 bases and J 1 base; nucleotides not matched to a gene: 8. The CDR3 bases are TGTGCCAGCAGGAGACCCCGGGACAGGTCCTACGAGCAGTACTTC. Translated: CASRRPRDRSYEQYF.

CDR3 sequence (DNA): TGTGCCAGCAGGGACATAGCGGGACACTCCTTCTACGAGCAGTACTTC. Its translation is CASRDIAGHSFYEQYF. The chain joins TRBV4-2 to TRBJ2-5; TRBD2 matches 8 bases. The J call may be in error: the DNA end matches TRBJ2-7 better. The CDR3 consists of 16 residues. The germline gives CDR1 LGHNA, CDR2 YNFKEQ.

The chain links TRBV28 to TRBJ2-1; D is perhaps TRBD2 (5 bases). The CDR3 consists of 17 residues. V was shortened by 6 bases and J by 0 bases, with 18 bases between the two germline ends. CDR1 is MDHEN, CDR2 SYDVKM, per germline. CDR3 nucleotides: TGTGCCAGCAGAACTGAAACTAGATCTGGCTCCTACAATGAGCAGTTCTTC. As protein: CASRTETRSGSYNEQFF. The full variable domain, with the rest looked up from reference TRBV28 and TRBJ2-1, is DVKVTQSSRYLVKRTGEKVFLECVQDMDHENMFWYRQDPGLGLRLIYFSYDVKMKEKGDIPEGYSVSREKKERFSLILESASTNQTSMYLCASRTETRSGSYNEQFFGPGTRLTVL.

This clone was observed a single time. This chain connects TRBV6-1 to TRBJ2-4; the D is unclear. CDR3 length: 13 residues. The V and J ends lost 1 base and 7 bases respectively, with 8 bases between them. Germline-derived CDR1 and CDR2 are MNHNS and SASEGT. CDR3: CASSEGGRNIQYF. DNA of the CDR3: TGTGCCAGCAGTGAAGGGGGTAGGAACATTCAGTACTTC.

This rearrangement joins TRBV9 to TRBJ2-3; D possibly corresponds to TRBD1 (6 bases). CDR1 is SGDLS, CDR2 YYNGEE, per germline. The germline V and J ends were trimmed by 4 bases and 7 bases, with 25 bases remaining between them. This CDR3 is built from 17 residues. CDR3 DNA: TGTGCCAGCAGCCCTCCCTTAGGGGGACCGGGTTTTTATACGCAGTATTTT. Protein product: CASSPPLGGPGFYTQYF. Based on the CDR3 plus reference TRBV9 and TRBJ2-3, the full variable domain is DSGVTQTPKHLITATGQRVTLRCSPRSGDLSVYWYQQSLDQGLQFLIQYYNGEERAKGNILERFSAQQFPDLHSELNLSSLELGDSALYFCASSPPLGGPGFYTQYFGPGTRLTVL.

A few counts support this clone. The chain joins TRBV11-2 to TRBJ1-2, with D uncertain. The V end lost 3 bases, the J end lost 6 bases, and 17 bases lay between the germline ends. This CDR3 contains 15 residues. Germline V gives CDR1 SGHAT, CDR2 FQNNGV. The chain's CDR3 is CASSFTVVPADGYTF. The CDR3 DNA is TGTGCCAGCAGCTTTACTGTTGTGCCGGCAGATGGCTACACCTTC. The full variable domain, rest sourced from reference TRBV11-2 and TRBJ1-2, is EAGVAQSPRYKIIEKRQSVAFWCNPISGHATLYWYQQILGQGPKLLIQFQNNGVVDDSQLPKDRFSAERLKGVDSTLKIQPAKLEDSAVYLCASSFTVVPADGYTFGSGTRLTVV.

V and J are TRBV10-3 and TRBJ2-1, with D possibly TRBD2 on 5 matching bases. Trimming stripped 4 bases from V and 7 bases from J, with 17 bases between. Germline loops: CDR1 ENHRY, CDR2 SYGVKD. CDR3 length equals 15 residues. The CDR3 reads CAISGRSGRGNEQFF. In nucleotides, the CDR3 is TGTGCCATCAGTGGTCGTTCGGGCCGGGGAAATGAGCAGTTCTTC.

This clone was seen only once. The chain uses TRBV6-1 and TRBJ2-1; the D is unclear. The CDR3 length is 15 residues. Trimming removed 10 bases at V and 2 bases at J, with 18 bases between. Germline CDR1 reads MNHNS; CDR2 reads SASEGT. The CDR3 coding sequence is TGTGCCACCGCGCGGACCATCCGCCCCTACAATGAGCAGTTCTTC. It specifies CATARTIRPYNEQFF.

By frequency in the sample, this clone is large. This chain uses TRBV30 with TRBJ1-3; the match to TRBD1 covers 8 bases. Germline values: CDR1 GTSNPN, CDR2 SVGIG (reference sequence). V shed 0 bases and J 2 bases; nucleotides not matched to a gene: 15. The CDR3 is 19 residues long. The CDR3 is CAWSVLMRQGAGAGNTIYF. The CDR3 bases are TGTGCCTGGAGTGTACTGATGCGGCAGGGGGCCGGAGCTGGAAACACCATATATTTT.

This CDR3 reads CASSPPVGINNYNEQFF. CDR3 DNA: TGTGCCAGCAGCCCACCGGTCGGGATAAATAACTACAATGAGCAGTTCTTC. The chain recombines TRBV11-2 with TRBJ2-1, with D possibly matching TRBD2 (5 bases). Trimming cost V 5 bases and J 3 bases, with 20 bases left between them. The CDR3 consists of 17 residues. The germline V gene has CDR1 SGHAT and CDR2 FQNNGV.

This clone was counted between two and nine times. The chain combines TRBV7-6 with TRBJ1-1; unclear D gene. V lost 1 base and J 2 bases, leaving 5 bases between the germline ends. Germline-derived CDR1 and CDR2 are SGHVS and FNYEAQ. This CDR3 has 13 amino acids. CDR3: CASSLDTNTEAFF. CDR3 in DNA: TGTGCCAGCAGCTTAGACACCAACACTGAAGCTTTCTTT.

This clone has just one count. The CDR3: CASSRQVSSYEQYF. The CDR3 region has the DNA TGTGCCAGTAGTAGACAGGTTAGCTCCTACGAGCAGTACTTC. The chain couples TRBV19 to TRBJ2-7, with a possible D match to TRBD1 (6 bases). Germline loops: CDR1 LNHDA, CDR2 SQIVND (reference sequence). V lost 4 bases, J lost 0 bases, and 10 bases lay in between. The CDR3 is 14 amino acids. The full variable domain, its missing parts supplied by reference TRBV19 and TRBJ2-7, is DGGITQSPKYLFRKEGQNVTLSCEQNLNHDAMYWYRQDPGQGLRLIYYSQIVNDFQKGDIAEGYSVSREKKESFPLTVTSAQKNPTAFYLCASSRQVSSYEQYFGPGTRLTVT.

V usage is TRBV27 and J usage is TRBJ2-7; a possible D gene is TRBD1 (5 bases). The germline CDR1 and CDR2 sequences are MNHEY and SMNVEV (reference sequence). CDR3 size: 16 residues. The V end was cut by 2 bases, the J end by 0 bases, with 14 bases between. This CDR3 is CASSLRPGLSSYEQYF. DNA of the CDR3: TGTGCCAGCAGTTTAAGACCAGGGCTCAGCTCCTACGAGCAGTACTTC.

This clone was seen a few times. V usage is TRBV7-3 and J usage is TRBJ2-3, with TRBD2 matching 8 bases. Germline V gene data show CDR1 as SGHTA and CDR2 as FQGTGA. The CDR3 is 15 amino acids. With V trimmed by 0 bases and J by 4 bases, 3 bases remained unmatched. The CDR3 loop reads CASSLTSGASDTQYF. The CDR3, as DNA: TGTGCCAGCAGCTTAACTAGCGGGGCCTCAGATACGCAGTATTTT.

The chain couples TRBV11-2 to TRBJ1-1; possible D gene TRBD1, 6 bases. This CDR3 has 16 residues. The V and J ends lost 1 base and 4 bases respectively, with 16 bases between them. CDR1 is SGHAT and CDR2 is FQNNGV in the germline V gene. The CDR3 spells CASSLGTALRGTEAFF. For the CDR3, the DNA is TGTGCCAGCAGCTTAGGGACAGCCTTGCGGGGCACTGAAGCTTTCTTT. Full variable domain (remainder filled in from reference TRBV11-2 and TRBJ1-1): EAGVAQSPRYKIIEKRQSVAFWCNPISGHATLYWYQQILGQGPKLLIQFQNNGVVDDSQLPKDRFSAERLKGVDSTLKIQPAKLEDSAVYLCASSLGTALRGTEAFFGQGTRLTVV.

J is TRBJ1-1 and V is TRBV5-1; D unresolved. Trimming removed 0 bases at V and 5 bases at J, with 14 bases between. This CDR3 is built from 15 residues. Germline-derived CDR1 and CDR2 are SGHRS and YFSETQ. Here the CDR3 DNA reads TGCGCCAGCAGCTTGGAAGCCATGGTAGCAACTGAAGCTTTCTTT. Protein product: CASSLEAMVATEAFF. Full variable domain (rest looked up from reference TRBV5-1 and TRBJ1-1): KAGVTQTPRYLIKTRGQQVTLSCSPISGHRSVSWYQQTPGQGLQFLFEYFSETQRNKGNFPGRFSGRQFSNSRSEMNVSTLELGDSALYLCASSLEAMVATEAFFGQGTRLTVV.

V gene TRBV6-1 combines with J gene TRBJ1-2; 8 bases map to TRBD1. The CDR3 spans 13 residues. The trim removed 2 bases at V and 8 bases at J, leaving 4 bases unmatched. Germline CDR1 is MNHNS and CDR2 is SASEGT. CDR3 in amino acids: CASSERTGYGYTF. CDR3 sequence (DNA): TGTGCCAGCAGTGAAAGGACAGGGTACGGCTACACCTTC.

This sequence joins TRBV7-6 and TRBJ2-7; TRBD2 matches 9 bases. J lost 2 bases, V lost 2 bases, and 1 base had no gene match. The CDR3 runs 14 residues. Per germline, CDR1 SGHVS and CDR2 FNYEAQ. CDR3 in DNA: TGTGCCAGCAGCTTAAAGCGGGGGGCCTACGAGCAGTACTTC. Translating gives CASSLKRGAYEQYF. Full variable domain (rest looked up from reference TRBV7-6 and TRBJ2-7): GAGVSQSPRYKVTKRGQDVALRCDPISGHVSLYWYRQALGQGPEFLTYFNYEAQQDKSGLPNDRFSAERPEGSISTLTIQRTEQRDSAMYRCASSLKRGAYEQYFGPGTRLTVT.

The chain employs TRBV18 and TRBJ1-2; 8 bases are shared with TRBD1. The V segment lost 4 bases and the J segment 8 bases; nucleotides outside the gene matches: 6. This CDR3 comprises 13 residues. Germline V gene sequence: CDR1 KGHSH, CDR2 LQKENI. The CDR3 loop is CASSRGQGGGYTF. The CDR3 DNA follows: TGTGCCAGCTCACGTGGACAGGGCGGCGGCTACACCTTC. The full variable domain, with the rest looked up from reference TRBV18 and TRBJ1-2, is NAGVMQNPRHLVRRRGQEARLRCSPMKGHSHVYWYRQLPEEGLKFMVYLQKENIIDESGMPKERFSAEFPKEGPSILRIQQVVRGDSAAYFCASSRGQGGGYTFGSGTRLTVV.

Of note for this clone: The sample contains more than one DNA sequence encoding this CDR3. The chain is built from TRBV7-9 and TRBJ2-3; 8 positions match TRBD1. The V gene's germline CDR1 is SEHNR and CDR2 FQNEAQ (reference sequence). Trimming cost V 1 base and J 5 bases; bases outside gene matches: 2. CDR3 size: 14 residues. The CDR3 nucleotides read TGTGCCAGCAGCTTAGGTACAGGGGGAGATACGCAGTATTTT. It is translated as CASSLGTGGDTQYF.

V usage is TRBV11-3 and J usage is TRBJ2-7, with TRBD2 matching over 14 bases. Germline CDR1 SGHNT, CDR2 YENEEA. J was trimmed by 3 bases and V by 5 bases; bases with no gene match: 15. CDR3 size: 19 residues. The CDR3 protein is CASSPAGTSGSSCNYEQYF. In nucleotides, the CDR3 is TGTGCCAGCAGCCCGGCCGGGACTAGCGGGAGCAGTTGTAACTACGAGCAGTACTTC.

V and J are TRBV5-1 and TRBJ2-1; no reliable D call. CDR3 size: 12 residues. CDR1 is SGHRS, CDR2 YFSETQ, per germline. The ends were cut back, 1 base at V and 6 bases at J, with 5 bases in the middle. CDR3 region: CASSLRPNEQFF. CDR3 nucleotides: TGCGCCAGCAGCTTGCGTCCCAATGAGCAGTTCTTC. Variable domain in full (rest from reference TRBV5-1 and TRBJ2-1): KAGVTQTPRYLIKTRGQQVTLSCSPISGHRSVSWYQQTPGQGLQFLFEYFSETQRNKGNFPGRFSGRQFSNSRSEMNVSTLELGDSALYLCASSLRPNEQFFGPGTRLTVL.

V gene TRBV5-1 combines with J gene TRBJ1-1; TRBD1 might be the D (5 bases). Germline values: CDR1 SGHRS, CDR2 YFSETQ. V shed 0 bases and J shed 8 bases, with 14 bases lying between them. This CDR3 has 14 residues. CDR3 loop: CASSLVTAAGEAFF. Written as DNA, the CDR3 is TGCGCCAGCAGCTTGGTCACAGCCGCAGGGGAAGCTTTCTTT.

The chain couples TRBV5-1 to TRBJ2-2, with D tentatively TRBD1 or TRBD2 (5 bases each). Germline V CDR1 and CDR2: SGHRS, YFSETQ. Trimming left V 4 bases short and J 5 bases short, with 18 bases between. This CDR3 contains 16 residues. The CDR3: CASSPREGFRTGELFF. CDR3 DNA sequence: TGCGCCAGCAGCCCCCGAGAGGGGTTTAGGACCGGGGAGCTGTTTTTT.

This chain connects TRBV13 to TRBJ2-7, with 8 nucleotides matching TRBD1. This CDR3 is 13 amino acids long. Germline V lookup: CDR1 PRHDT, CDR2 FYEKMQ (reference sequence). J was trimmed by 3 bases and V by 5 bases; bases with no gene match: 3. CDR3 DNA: TGTGCCAGCAGCGAAGACAGGGGCTACGAGCAGTACTTC. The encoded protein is CASSEDRGYEQYF. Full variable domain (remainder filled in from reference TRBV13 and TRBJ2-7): AAGVIQSPRHLIKEKRETATLKCYPIPRHDTVYWYQQGPGQDPQFLISFYEKMQSDKGSIPDRFSAQQFSDYHSELNMSSLELGDSALYFCASSEDRGYEQYFGPGTRLTVT.